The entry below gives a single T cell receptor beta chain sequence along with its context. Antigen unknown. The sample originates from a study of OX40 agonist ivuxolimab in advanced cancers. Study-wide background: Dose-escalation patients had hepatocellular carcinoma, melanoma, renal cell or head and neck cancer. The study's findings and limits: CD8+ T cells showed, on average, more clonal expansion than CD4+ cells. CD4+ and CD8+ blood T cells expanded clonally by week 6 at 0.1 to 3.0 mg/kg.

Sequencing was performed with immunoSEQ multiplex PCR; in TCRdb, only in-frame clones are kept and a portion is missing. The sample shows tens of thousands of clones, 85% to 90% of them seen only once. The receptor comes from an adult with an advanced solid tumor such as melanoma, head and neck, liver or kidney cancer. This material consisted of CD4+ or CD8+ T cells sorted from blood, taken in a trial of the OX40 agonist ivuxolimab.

The CDR3 bases are TGTGCCAGCAGCTTAGTTTTGGGTTACGAGCAGTACTTC. This sequence encodes CASSLVLGYEQYF. The chain couples TRBV7-9 to TRBJ2-7, with D unclear. V lost 1 base, J lost 4 bases, and 8 bases lay in between. The CDR3 extends over 13 amino acids. Germline V gene sequence: CDR1 SEHNR, CDR2 FQNEAQ (reference sequence).